Detailed here is one TCR beta chain. Its target is unknown. This record comes from a study of cytomegalovirus exposure and HLA in healthy donors. Overall study results and limits: It has been reported that TCR beta sequences accurately predicted the HLA-A and HLA-B alleles of most subjects. For most TCR sequences rarity was the rule, although some public TCRs occurred in many donors. As a later analysis revealed, the rate of TCR association differed by HLA locus, with DRB1 most and HLA-C fewest. Sequencing depth across donors, presence/absence analyses assumed, was roughly uniform.

The CDR3 extends over 12 amino acids. V lost 5 bases and J 5 bases, leaving 7 bases between the germline ends. Germline loops: CDR1 MNHEY, CDR2 SVGAGI. A multiplex PCR was run with 60 Vbeta primers and 13 Jbeta primers. Only in-frame clones appear in the TCRdb table, and some are missing; sequencing was by immunoSEQ multiplex PCR. Its listing shows approximately 200,000 clones. Sequenced material: PBMCs. This sequence was found in a boy aged 5-17 years in good health and CMV-seronegative. The V gene is TRBV6-5, the J gene TRBJ1-3; the D gene is possibly TRBD1 (5 bases). The CDR3 coding sequence is TGTGCCAGCAGTCCAGGGAGAAACACCATATATTTT. It translates to CASSPGRNTIYF.